Following are 8 T cell receptor beta chains from one sample sequenced in a study of blood T cell repertoires in COVID-19. Repertoires were generated with immunoSEQ multiplex PCR, while TCRdb's copy carries only in-frame clones and drops some. The sample consists of approximately 350,000 clones, around 88% of them appearing once. Sequencing used peripheral blood. These receptors all stem from a man younger than 40 with active or convalescent COVID-19.

This chain joins TRBV5-1 and TRBJ1-1; D unclear. The CDR3 length is 16 residues. Trimming cost V 4 bases and J 3 bases, with 19 bases left between them. Germline V gene data show CDR1 as SGHRS and CDR2 as YFSETQ. The CDR3 here is CASSPSTVAGDTEAFF. The CDR3 DNA sequence: TGCGCCAGCAGCCCATCGACCGTTGCGGGTGACACTGAAGCTTTCTTT. Full variable domain (missing parts from reference TRBV5-1 and TRBJ1-1): KAGVTQTPRYLIKTRGQQVTLSCSPISGHRSVSWYQQTPGQGLQFLFEYFSETQRNKGNFPGRFSGRQFSNSRSEMNVSTLELGDSALYLCASSPSTVAGDTEAFFGQGTRLTVV.

Of note for this clone: This CDR3 is also generated by other DNA sequences in the sample. The chain recombines TRBV20-1 with TRBJ2-7; D ambiguous. Trimming shortened V by 3 bases and J by 1 base, and 4 bases separated the two germline ends. Germline CDR1 reads DFQATT; CDR2 reads SNEGSKA (reference sequence). The CDR3 contains 11 residues. Here the CDR3 DNA reads TGCAGTGCTAGGACTTCCTACGAGCAGTACTTC. Translated, it gives CSARTSYEQYF.

This clone occurred many times. The chain combines TRBV14 with TRBJ2-1; possible D gene TRBD2, 6 bases. CDR3 size: 16 residues. The germline V gene has CDR1 SGHDN and CDR2 FVKESK. V lost 4 bases and J lost 6, with 19 bases in between. CDR3 DNA: TGTGCCAGCAGCCCACGGGAGAGGGACGGTCGCAATGAGCAGTTCTTC. It is translated as CASSPRERDGRNEQFF.

This rearrangement joins TRBV9 to TRBJ2-3; 9 bases align to TRBD2. Germline V gene sequence: CDR1 SGDLS, CDR2 YYNGEE. The CDR3 loop spans 14 amino acids. V trimming: 6 bases; J trimming: 4 bases; junction bases outside the gene matches: 6. CDR3 sequence (DNA): TGTGCCAGCACTGGGCTAGCGGGATCAGATACGCAGTATTTT. Amino acid sequence: CASTGLAGSDTQYF.

J is TRBJ1-4 and V is TRBV5-4, with D hard to call. Per germline, CDR1 SGHNT and CDR2 YYREEE (reference sequence). The CDR3 contains 16 residues. V dropped 0 bases and J dropped 7 bases, with 16 bases sitting between them. CDR3 in amino acids: CASSLAPTRLSEKLFF. The CDR3 region has the DNA TGTGCCAGCAGCTTGGCCCCGACACGGCTTAGTGAAAAACTGTTTTTT.

The chain joins TRBV11-2 to TRBJ1-2; D is perhaps TRBD1 (5 bases). CDR1 and CDR2 from the germline V gene are SGHAT and FQNNGV. The CDR3 length is 14 residues. V lost 1 base to trimming and J lost 9 bases, with 15 bases between them. CDR3 protein: CASSLVWGDSSYTF. CDR3 sequence (DNA): TGTGCCAGCAGCTTAGTCTGGGGCGACTCGAGCTACACCTTC.

The chain uses TRBV3-1 (or the pseudogene TRBV3-2) and TRBJ2-3; 7 bases align to TRBD2. The CDR3 is made up of 21 amino acids. The trim removed 4 bases at V and 3 bases at J, leaving 25 bases unmatched. The germline CDR1 and CDR2 sequences are LGHDT and YNNKEL (reference sequence). The CDR3 nucleotides read TGTGCCAGCAGCCTAGTACGGCGGCCGACTAGGGCGGGGGTAGTGACAGATACGCAGTATTTT. Its protein is CASSLVRRPTRAGVVTDTQYF.

The gene calls are TRBV19 and TRBJ1-5; D ambiguous. V was cut by 5 bases and J by 3 bases, with 11 bases left in between. The CDR3 length is 14 residues. Germline CDR1 reads LNHDA; CDR2 reads SQIVND (reference sequence). CDR3 loop: CASSGQKNNQPQHF. The CDR3 bases are TGTGCCAGTAGTGGGCAGAAGAACAATCAGCCCCAGCATTTT.